This passage covers 17 T cell receptor beta chains from one sample sequenced in a study of cytomegalovirus exposure and HLA in healthy donors. PCR amplification relied on 60 Vbeta primers (plus 13 Jbeta primers). Clones were sequenced by immunoSEQ multiplex PCR, and TCRdb holds only the in-frame ones, with some missing. The table includes roughly 100,000 clones, around 79% detected once. The sequenced sample consisted of PBMCs. The receptors originated from a man in his fifties in good health and CMV-seropositive.

J is TRBJ1-2 and V is TRBV5-1, with 7 bases aligning to TRBD1. The CDR3 covers 15 residues. Germline CDR1 SGHRS, CDR2 YFSETQ. Germline trimming cut 1 base from V and 3 bases from J; bases unmatched to any gene: 6. CDR3 loop: CASSLMYGTDYGYTF. CDR3 sequence (DNA): TGCGCCAGCAGCTTGATGTATGGGACAGACTATGGCTACACCTTC.

This clone was observed a single time. The rearrangement uses TRBV29-1 and TRBJ1-1; D ambiguous. The germline V and J ends were trimmed by 2 bases and 0 bases, with 10 bases remaining between them. The CDR3 is 14 amino acids. CDR1 is SQVTM and CDR2 is ANQGSEA in the germline V gene. CDR3: CSVESSSLNTEAFF. The CDR3 nucleotides are TGCAGCGTTGAATCGTCCAGTCTGAACACTGAAGCTTTCTTT.

V and J are TRBV6-6 and TRBJ2-3; 9 bases agree with TRBD2. The germline CDR1 and CDR2 sequences are MNHNY and SVGAGI (reference sequence). The CDR3 has 16 amino acids. V trimming: 0 bases; J trimming: 1 base; junction bases outside the gene matches: 2. The CDR3, as DNA: TGTGCCAGCAGTTACTCGAAGCGGGAGGGCACAGATACGCAGTATTTT. Amino acid sequence: CASSYSKREGTDTQYF.

This chain joins TRBV5-4 and TRBJ1-1, with TRBD1 matching over 10 bases. Germline CDR1 and CDR2: SGHNT and YYREEE (reference sequence). The CDR3 is made up of 13 amino acids. Trimming cost V 7 bases and J 6 bases; bases outside gene matches: 6. CDR3 sequence: CASGRDRGAEAFF. The CDR3, as DNA: TGTGCCAGCGGCCGGGACAGGGGAGCTGAAGCTTTCTTT.

This chain joins TRBV5-1 and TRBJ2-2; tentatively, D is TRBD2 (6 bases). CDR3 length: 14 residues. In germline, CDR1 is SGHRS, CDR2 YFSETQ. The V and J ends lost 2 bases and 7 bases respectively, with 12 bases between them. This chain's CDR3 is CASSFGGEIGELFF. The DNA for the CDR3 is TGCGCCAGCAGCTTTGGAGGGGAGATCGGGGAGCTGTTTTTT.

V gene TRBV6-5 combines with J gene TRBJ1-1, with a weak D call TRBD1 (5 bases). V was clipped by 5 bases and J by 5 bases, with 18 bases between them. Germline CDR1 and CDR2: MNHEY and SVGAGI. The CDR3 is made up of 15 amino acids. In DNA, the CDR3 is TGTGCCAGCAGTCACAGGACGGTCGCGGGGACTGAAGCTTTCTTT. Translated: CASSHRTVAGTEAFF.

This chain connects TRBV5-1 to TRBJ2-1, with D possibly TRBD2 on 5 matching bases. Trimming took off 2 bases at V and 4 bases at J, with 16 bases between the two ends. The germline gives CDR1 SGHRS, CDR2 YFSETQ. CDR3 size: 16 residues. The DNA for the CDR3 is TGCGCCAGCAGCTTTTCCGCGGGCGGCACATACAATGAGCAGTTCTTC. Translation gives CASSFSAGGTYNEQFF.

J is TRBJ2-1 and V is TRBV9, with 10 positions matching TRBD2. Looked up from germline, CDR1 is SGDLS and CDR2 is YYNGEE. V lost 0 bases and J lost 4; bases outside the gene matches: 7. This CDR3 contains 17 residues. The CDR3 DNA reads as TGTGCCAGCAGCGTAGTCCCTAGCGGGAGTGGATACAATGAGCAGTTCTTC. Its translation is CASSVVPSGSGYNEQFF.

As for this clone: This specimen includes other DNA sequences encoding the same CDR3. This chain joins TRBV14 and TRBJ1-1; 7 bases align to TRBD1. The V segment lost 3 bases and the J segment 0 bases; nucleotides outside the gene matches: 4. CDR3 size: 15 residues. Germline V gives CDR1 SGHDN, CDR2 FVKESK. CDR3: CASSQRTGLNTEAFF. CDR3 in DNA: TGTGCCAGCAGCCAGCGGACAGGCCTGAACACTGAAGCTTTCTTT.

The chain recombines TRBV27 with TRBJ1-4, with 11 bases fitting TRBD1. CDR1 and CDR2 (germline): MNHEY, SMNVEV (reference sequence). CDR3 length equals 16 residues. Trimming at V came to 6 bases and at J to 4 bases, leaving 7 bases not matched to a gene. The CDR3 sequence: CASSLLGTGGNEKLFF. The CDR3 DNA follows: TGTGCCAGCAGCCTTTTGGGGACAGGGGGTAATGAAAAACTGTTTTTT.

The gene calls are TRBV1 and TRBJ2-3; TRBD2, the table's D call, was not compared with the DNA. TRBV1 represents a pseudogene. This CDR3 comprises 18 residues. The CDR3 region is CTSSQEKTSGSPTDTQYF. The DNA for the CDR3 is TGCACCAGCAGCCAAGAAAAAACTAGCGGGAGTCCTACAGATACGCAGTATTTT.

This clone was seen a few times. The rearrangement links TRBV5-1 to TRBJ1-1; 9 bases map to TRBD1. V lost 1 base, J lost 10 bases, and 8 bases stayed unmatched. CDR1 and CDR2 from the germline V gene are SGHRS and YFSETQ. The CDR3 totals 14 residues. The CDR3 here is CASSLSTGGGGAFF. In DNA, the CDR3 is TGCGCCAGCAGCTTGAGTACAGGGGGCGGGGGAGCTTTCTTT. Based on the CDR3 plus reference TRBV5-1 and TRBJ1-1, the full variable domain is KAGVTQTPRYLIKTRGQQVTLSCSPISGHRSVSWYQQTPGQGLQFLFEYFSETQRNKGNFPGRFSGRQFSNSRSEMNVSTLELGDSALYLCASSLSTGGGGAFFGQGTRLTVV.

The chain uses TRBV30 and TRBJ2-3, with a possible D match to TRBD2 (6 bases). Germline CDR1 and CDR2: GTSNPN and SVGIG (reference sequence). The V gene lost 6 bases and the J gene lost 2 bases, with 12 bases spanning the gap. CDR3 size: 13 residues. The CDR3 nucleotides are TGTGCCTGTCCTTTAGCGGACACAGATACGCAGTATTTT. As protein: CACPLADTDTQYF.

The chain employs TRBV18 and TRBJ2-3; 10 bases match TRBD2. V dropped 1 base and J dropped 6; count of bases not matched to a gene: 4. The CDR3 has 15 amino acids. The germline gives CDR1 KGHSH, CDR2 LQKENI. CDR3 sequence reads: CASSPLRLAGDTQYF. CDR3 coding DNA: TGTGCCAGCTCACCACTTAGACTAGCGGGTGATACGCAGTATTTT.

This chain links TRBV13 with TRBJ2-5; D gene uncertain. The CDR3 totals 13 residues. Germline loops: CDR1 PRHDT, CDR2 FYEKMQ (reference sequence). V lost 5 bases to trimming and J lost 6 bases, with 13 bases between them. CDR3 region: CASSHRKAQTQYF. As DNA, the CDR3 is TGTGCCAGCAGCCACAGAAAGGCTCAGACCCAGTACTTC. Full variable domain (remainder filled in from reference TRBV13 and TRBJ2-5): AAGVIQSPRHLIKEKRETATLKCYPIPRHDTVYWYQQGPGQDPQFLISFYEKMQSDKGSIPDRFSAQQFSDYHSELNMSSLELGDSALYFCASSHRKAQTQYFGPGTRLLVL.

This clone turned up a few times. The chain couples TRBV6-6 to TRBJ1-1; D not resolved. This CDR3 region has 13 residues. Germline CDR1 reads MNHNY; CDR2 reads SVGAGI (reference sequence). Deletions cut 3 bases from V and 0 bases from J, with 5 bases between. CDR3 in DNA: TGTGCCAGCAGTTATCTTATGAACACTGAAGCTTTCTTT. Translated, it gives CASSYLMNTEAFF.

This clone rates as medium-sized. The chain is built from TRBV6-1 and TRBJ2-2, with 9 bases fitting TRBD2. The V and J ends lost 2 bases and 6 bases, in that order; junction bases with no gene match: 7. Germline CDR1 is MNHNS and CDR2 is SASEGT. The CDR3 is 16 amino acids. The CDR3 sequence is CASSELSGSGAGELFF. The CDR3 coding sequence is TGTGCCAGCAGTGAACTTAGCGGGAGCGGTGCCGGGGAGCTGTTTTTT.